This T cell receptor beta chain was recorded in a study of STAT5B mutations in CD4+ large granular lymphocyte leukemia. The germline V gene has CDR1 ENHRY and CDR2 SYGVKD. CDR3 length: 13 residues. J was trimmed by 5 bases and V by 8 bases; bases with no gene match: 8. Here immunoSEQ multiplex PCR was the method, and the copy in TCRdb shows in-frame clones only, minus some. This table has roughly 48,000 clones, roughly three quarters appearing once. The TCR originated in a human donor in good health. The chain employs TRBV10-3 and TRBJ2-7; 8 bases fit TRBD2. Material: CD4+ T cells from blood buffy coats. CDR3 amino acids: CAIVGGEGHEQYF. The CDR3 DNA is TGTGCCATCGTCGGGGGGGAGGGTCACGAGCAGTACTTC.